This T cell receptor beta chain originates from a study of T cell repertoires in cytomegalovirus infection (dated by TCRdb to about 2019). At the level of the whole study: Peptide stimulations targeted recently identified HLA-C-restricted CMV epitopes, whose presentation resists viral immunomodulation, together with well-studied HLA-B-restricted epitopes. The HLA type of each donor mattered for the analysis, because public TCR beta signatures pointed to carriage of CMV infection along with the matching HLA type. General conclusions and limits of the study: The ex vivo response was dominated by HLA-C-restricted CMV-specific TCR beta clonotypes, which also provided the single most frequent clonotype in two of eight donors. In both this cohort and an independent cohort of under 450 donors, the cumulative frequency of public TCR beta family members distinguished carriers of CMV infection plus the relevant HLA type.

The table lists this clonotype with a few counts. This clone's antigen is unknown. The sample holds no much larger clone one base away, and base qualities are not on file. Read against the paper, the sample's treatment or condition label means: in vitro stimulation with specific CMV peptide epitopes to enrich CMV-specific T cells. This sample was sequenced with an Illumina HiSeq 1500. The raw public data were reprocessed by TCRdb itself: fastp quality trimming at Q25, MiXCR clonotype calling, in-frame beta chains only. Entries that share a CDR3 protein sequence are merged under the most common genes and DNA. Within this sample are approximately 350,000 distinct CDR3 sequences, with about 32% of them counted one time only. The leading ten clones occupy roughly 12% of the sample. From the cysteine through the phenylalanine, the CDR3 covers 17 amino acids. Only the CDR3 part of the read is kept: 51 bases, read in frame from the first base. Here V drops 3 bases and J drops 1 base, and the junction holds 3 bases not matched to any gene. Sequences MDHEN (CDR1) and SYDVKM (CDR2) are obtained from the germline V gene.

The source material was cultured PBMCs, sampled from culture after CMV antigen stimulation. The chain joins TRBV28 to TRBJ1-4, with 12 middle bases fitting TRBD1. The receptor comes from a human donor in good health (CMV status not recorded). Some clones in this sample may be carry-over from other donors' samples. The bases are TGTGCCAGCAGTTTGTGGGACAGGGGGCGAACTAATGAAAAACTGTTTTTT. Its translation is CASSLWDRGRTNEKLFF.